Listed here are 21 T cell receptor beta chains from one sample, sequenced in a study of CD4 T cell repertoires in COVID-19. This table comes from immunoSEQ multiplex PCR, and its TCRdb copy is limited to in-frame clones, with some not included. The profile shows tens of thousands of clones, roughly four fifths of them singletons. Sample: CD4+ T cells from peripheral blood, taken after recovery from COVID-19. Receptors originate from a human donor who had COVID-19.

This clone showed up just a few times. The chain has TRBV3-1 (or the pseudogene TRBV3-2) and TRBJ2-2; 9 bases line up with TRBD2. Germline V lookup: CDR1 LGHDT, CDR2 YNNKEL (reference sequence). Trimming at V came to 4 bases and at J to 6 bases, leaving 12 bases not matched to a gene. The CDR3 consists of 17 residues. The CDR3 protein is CASSPRGLAGRAGELFF. For the CDR3, the DNA is TGTGCCAGCAGCCCCCGCGGGCTAGCGGGGAGGGCCGGGGAGCTGTTTTTT.

CDR3 protein: CASSYPTETMNTEAFF. CDR3 in DNA: TGTGCCAGCAGTTACCCGACAGAAACAATGAACACTGAAGCTTTCTTT. This chain links TRBV6-2 or TRBV6-3 with TRBJ1-1, with D perhaps TRBD1 (5 bases). The CDR3 is made up of 16 amino acids. Looked up from germline, CDR1 is MNHEY and CDR2 is SVGEGT. Trimming removed 2 bases at V and 0 bases at J, with 13 bases between.

The V gene is TRBV7-9, the J gene TRBJ1-2; maybe TRBD1 (6 bases). Deletions cut 7 bases from V and 2 bases from J, with 14 bases between. CDR1 SEHNR and CDR2 FQNEAQ come from the germline V gene (reference sequence). The CDR3 sequence is 14 residues long. The CDR3 loop is CASNQGGTNYGYTF. The CDR3 DNA sequence: TGTGCCAGCAATCAAGGGGGGACAAACTATGGCTACACCTTC.

The rearrangement joins TRBV3-1 (or the pseudogene TRBV3-2) to TRBJ2-3; D is unresolved. Per the germline V gene, CDR1 is LGHDT and CDR2 is YNNKEL (reference sequence). The CDR3 is 15 residues long. V was clipped by 1 base and J by 6 bases, with 14 bases between them. CDR3 protein: CASSQVHGSTDTQYF. CDR3 coding DNA: TGTGCCAGCAGCCAAGTGCATGGTTCGACCGATACGCAGTATTTT.

The chain recombines TRBV29-1 with TRBJ2-3; no firm D call. CDR1 SQVTM and CDR2 ANQGSEA come from the germline V gene. The V end lost 1 base, the J end lost 2 bases, and 10 bases lay between the germline ends. The CDR3 runs 14 residues. The CDR3 sequence: CSVEVQWATDTQYF. CDR3 in DNA: TGCAGCGTTGAAGTGCAGTGGGCCACAGATACGCAGTATTTT.

In DNA form, the CDR3 reads TGTGCCAGCAGTACCCCTGGTGGCAGAACCTACGAGCAGTACTTC. It yields the protein CASSTPGGRTYEQYF. The V call is TRBV6-2 or TRBV6-3, the J call TRBJ2-7; D not resolved. V shed 5 bases and J shed 2 bases, with 16 bases lying between them. The CDR3 is 15 amino acids. Per germline, CDR1 MNHEY and CDR2 SVGEGT.

V gene TRBV2 combines with J gene TRBJ2-7, with TRBD2 as a possible D gene (7 bases). The CDR3 sequence is 16 residues long. V lost 6 bases to trimming and J lost 3 bases, with 21 bases between them. CDR1 and CDR2 (germline): SNHLY, FYNNEI. CDR3 nucleotide sequence: TGTGCCAGCAGCCGAAGGGGGGGGGTTGAAAACTACGAGCAGTACTTC. Its protein product is CASSRRGGVENYEQYF.

This chain connects TRBV2 to TRBJ2-3; 8 bases align to TRBD2. This CDR3 has 16 residues. Germline loops: CDR1 SNHLY, CDR2 FYNNEI. The trim removed 8 bases at V and 1 base at J, leaving 11 bases unmatched. DNA for the CDR3: TGTGCCAGCGGAGTAGCGGGAACCCGGGGCACAGATACGCAGTATTTT. Translated, it gives CASGVAGTRGTDTQYF.

The chain recombines TRBV5-1 with TRBJ2-3, with 9 bases fitting TRBD2. There are 17 residues in the CDR3. Germline V lookup: CDR1 SGHRS, CDR2 YFSETQ. The J segment lost 0 bases and the V segment lost 0 bases, leaving 5 bases of the junction unmatched. In DNA, the CDR3 is TGCGCCAGCAGCTTGGGGGATCTAGCGGGGAGCACAGATACGCAGTATTTT. Translating it yields CASSLGDLAGSTDTQYF.

The J gene is TRBJ1-1, the V gene TRBV7-2, with 9 bases matching TRBD1. The CDR3 has 18 amino acids. Germline V gene sequence: CDR1 SGHTA, CDR2 FQGNSA. V lost 4 bases to trimming and J lost 2 bases; unmatched junction nucleotides: 14. This CDR3 reads CASSSFLDRGKGNTEAFF. The CDR3 DNA is TGTGCCAGCAGCTCCTTCCTCGACAGGGGGAAGGGAAACACTGAAGCTTTCTTT.

The rearrangement joins TRBV21-1 to TRBJ1-5; no DNA check was done on the table's D call, TRBD1. TRBV21-1 corresponds to a pseudogene. CDR3 length: 17 residues. This chain's CDR3 is CASSIPGRGQSNQPQHF. The CDR3 DNA sequence: TGTGCCAGCAGCATCCCCGGAAGGGGGCAGAGCAATCAGCCCCAGCATTTT.

CDR3 in amino acids: CASSRGLAGAETQYF. The CDR3 nucleotides are TGTGCCAGCAGCCGTGGACTAGCGGGGGCAGAGACCCAGTACTTC. The chain carries TRBV14 and TRBJ2-5; 13 bases map to TRBD2. CDR1 and CDR2 (germline): SGHDN, FVKESK. With 4 bases clipped from V and 4 bases from J, the junction kept 3 bases outside the gene matches. CDR3 length: 15 amino acids.

Turning to this clone: Other DNA sequences in the same sample also yield this CDR3. The V gene is TRBV19, the J gene TRBJ2-2; D is undetermined. The V gene lost 4 bases and the J gene lost 1 base, with 7 bases spanning the gap. Germline V CDR1 and CDR2: LNHDA, SQIVND (reference sequence). The CDR3 is 14 residues long. The CDR3 bases are TGTGCCAGTAGTACCGATCGGAACACCGGGGAGCTGTTTTTT. This encodes CASSTDRNTGELFF.

In its sample, this clone was seen once. The chain has TRBV19 and TRBJ2-1, with 9 bases that match TRBD2. Germline assignment: CDR1 LNHDA and CDR2 SQIVND (reference sequence). The CDR3 is 16 amino acids. The ends lost 3 bases at V and 2 bases at J; junction bases unmatched: 5. The chain's CDR3 is CASSMNLAGAYNEQFF. The DNA of the CDR3 is TGTGCCAGTAGTATGAACTTAGCGGGAGCCTACAATGAGCAGTTCTTC.

The CDR3 bases are TGTGCCAGCAGTTACGGATCTTGGGTGACAGATACGCAGTATTTT. Amino acids: CASSYGSWVTDTQYF. The rearrangement uses TRBV6-5 and TRBJ2-3; the D is unclear. CDR1 is MNHEY, CDR2 SVGAGI, per germline. The CDR3 runs to 15 residues. With 2 bases removed from V and 3 bases from J, the gap between germline ends came to 12 bases.

The J gene is TRBJ2-1, the V gene TRBV27; 9 bases align to TRBD1. This CDR3 is 17 amino acids long. Germline CDR1 MNHEY, CDR2 SMNVEV (reference sequence). Unmatched junction bases numbered 11, after V lost 2 bases and J lost 6 bases. CDR3 nucleotide sequence: TGTGCCAGCAGTTTACCCGGACAGGGGCGGTTTGGCAATGAGCAGTTCTTC. It yields the protein CASSLPGQGRFGNEQFF.

The chain couples TRBV7-8 to TRBJ1-1; D possibly corresponds to TRBD1 (5 bases). V was clipped by 4 bases and J by 2 bases, with 17 bases between them. The CDR3 runs to 16 residues. Germline CDR1 reads SGHVS; CDR2 reads FQNEAQ. CDR3 nucleotides: TGTGCCAGCAGCTCACTCCGGGACCGACTAAACACTGAAGCTTTCTTT. This sequence encodes CASSSLRDRLNTEAFF.

This sequence joins TRBV5-1 and TRBJ1-1, with 7 bases that match TRBD1. J was trimmed by 1 base and V by 0 bases; bases with no gene match: 3. Germline values: CDR1 SGHRS, CDR2 YFSETQ. This CDR3 comprises 15 residues. CDR3 DNA: TGCGCCAGCAGCTTGGCCACAGGGGCGAACACTGAAGCTTTCTTT. This sequence encodes CASSLATGANTEAFF.

Points on this clone: An end of the junction does not agree with germline; a read error may underlie this. The gene calls are TRBV5-8 and TRBJ2-7; D is ambiguous. The CDR3 contains 15 residues. Germline V CDR1 and CDR2: SGHTS, YDEGEE. This CDR3 reads CASSLGNPFSCEQYF. The CDR3 DNA sequence: TGTGCCAGCAGCTTGGGGAACCCTTTCTCCTGCGAGCAGTACTTC. The complete variable domain, with remaining parts taken from reference TRBV5-8 and TRBJ2-7, reads EAGVTQSPTHLIKTRGQQATLRCSPISGHTSVYWYQQALGLGLQFLLWYDEGEERNRGNFPPRFSGRQFPNYSSELNVNALELEDSALYLCASSLGNPFSCEQYFGPGTRLTVT.

V gene TRBV5-5 combines with J gene TRBJ1-1; a possible D gene is TRBD1 (5 bases). This CDR3 spans 15 amino acids. Germline V CDR1 and CDR2: SGHKS, YYEKEE (reference sequence). V was cut by 0 bases and J by 7 bases, with 16 bases left in between. The CDR3 protein is CASSLAIGTAVEAFF. CDR3 nucleotides: TGTGCCAGCAGCTTGGCCATAGGGACGGCTGTTGAAGCTTTCTTT.

This rearrangement joins TRBV6-1 to TRBJ1-4, with a possible D match to TRBD1 (5 bases). The V gene lost 0 bases and the J gene lost 4 bases, with 12 bases spanning the gap. Germline loops: CDR1 MNHNS, CDR2 SASEGT. This CDR3 spans 16 amino acids. DNA of the CDR3: TGTGCCAGCAGTGAAGCTTCGTCGGGGGGTAATGAAAAACTGTTTTTT. Translating gives CASSEASSGGNEKLFF.